The sequence of this T cell receptor beta chain was determined in a study of T cell responses to AZD1222 COVID-19 vaccine (dated by TCRdb to 2020 to 2023). Describing the broader study: TCR sequencing was performed for fewer than 250 trial participants, of whom 200 to 220 were given two doses of AZD1222 and around 26 were given two doses of MenACWY control vaccine. Enrollment into the trials was organized by age into subgroups of 18-55, 56-69 and 70-plus years, and those subgroups contained 148, 28 and 57 TCR-sequenced participants, respectively. Results the study describes overall, beyond this receptor: Because no day 14 peak-response samples were available, repertoires were characterized only after the peak T cell response. Conclusions about previously exposed vaccinees are limited because only 6 or 7 AZD1222 recipients were SARS-CoV-2 seropositive at baseline. Nearly half of unique spike-specific TCRs reportedly recognized epitopes outside regions mutated in the B.1.351 and B.1.1.7 variants. In the small 56-69-year group, the increase in depth fell short of significance, most likely because of low power. Vaccine-associated CD4 TCRs spanned the whole spike protein, with dominant responses in regions 160-218 and 743-854. After two AZD1222 doses, both the breadth and the depth of spike-specific TCRs were significantly higher than at day 0 and than in MenACWY recipients. Participants were mostly white British and included more females than males, and it was suggested by the authors that clonal diversity may have been underestimated.

The label giving this sample's time point can be read as: about 28 days (+/-7) after the second vaccine dose. AZD1222 recipients whose second dose came at about 4 weeks and those whose second dose came at about 12 weeks were combined into one group, since spike-specific TCR depth and breadth did not differ between the two schedules. Vaccinee samples were obtained from the UK trials COV001 and COV002, which included a single-blind randomized controlled phase 2/3 trial of AZD1222 (ChAdOx1 nCoV-19) in healthy adults. For TCRbeta chain sequencing, PBMC samples from trial participants were taken at day 0 and at day 28 after the second dose. The CDR3 goes from the cysteine to the phenylalanine over 13 residues. Of the read, only the CDR3 DNA is kept; its 39 bases are in frame from base 1. The germline V gene specifies SGHRS as CDR1 and YFSETQ as CDR2. V is pared back by 4 bases and J by 7 bases, with 14 bases lying between the germline termini.

Concerning this clone: This clone's antigen is unknown. No qualities accompany the bases; no much larger clone lies one base away.

The CDR3 regions of human TCRbeta chains were analyzed by immunosequencing. The published analysis was carried out like this. Repertoire TCRs were matched against a reference library of SARS-CoV-2-specific TCRs generated with the MIRA antigen-specificity platform. Breadth was defined as the fraction of unique TCRs that were SARS-CoV-2-associated. Depth was defined as the fraction of total T cells that were SARS-CoV-2-associated. Using the MIRA data, every spike-specific TCR was mapped to the spike region that the TCR reacted to and assigned to either a CD4 or a CD8 class. Log10-transformed breadth and depth values were compared by one-way ANOVA with Sidak's multiple comparisons tests. Held by TCRdb, this immuneACCESS table contains in-frame sequences only and omits some clones. Under half of the omission traces to an unresolved V gene where checked; the cause of the rest is unknown. That table gives V, J and clone size, and the DNA gave D and trimming. The sample contains roughly 150,000 clones, roughly 87% of them found a single time. Jointly, the top ten make up around 1.1% of the sample.

Recombination joined TRBV5-1 with TRBJ1-1, with the D segment identity uncertain. The sequence was collected from an adult who received the AZD1222 COVID-19 vaccine. Specimen: peripheral blood, collected 28 days after the second AZD1222 dose. The nucleotides are TGCGCCAGCAGCCCCGATGGTGAAGGTGAAGCTTTCTTT. It specifies CASSPDGEGEAFF.